This TCR beta chain was obtained from a study of T cell changes during pregnancy in multiple sclerosis (dated by TCRdb to about 2019). The study in broad terms: Changes in the T cell repertoire over the course of pregnancy were examined in this study in women with multiple sclerosis.

Concerning this clone: Its antigen is currently not known. The record has no base qualities; no much larger clone is one base away.

Library preparation was by the immunoSEQ multiplex PCR assay. Not all clones reach the TCRdb copy of this immuneACCESS table, which keeps in-frame sequences only. Checked studies attribute under half of the gap to unresolved V genes and leave the rest unexplained. Here the sample has about 62,000 clones; 80% to 95% occur a single time. 3% to 4% of the sample is in the top ten clones. CDR1 PRHDT and CDR2 FYEKMQ were looked up in the germline V gene (reference sequence). From the cysteine up to the phenylalanine, the CDR3 has a length of 13 residues. Only the CDR3 DNA is retained, 39 bases long and in frame from the first base. V loses 1 base, J loses 4 bases, and the germline ends lie 5 bases apart.

The origin of this receptor is a female donor with multiple sclerosis, enrolled in a pregnancy study. The chain was built from TRBV13 and TRBJ2-1; the D gene lacks a confident call. Sample: CD8+ T cells from peripheral blood mononuclear cells, taken in the second trimester of pregnancy. In nucleotide form, the sequence is TGTGCCAGCAGCTTAGCCCTGTACAATGAGCAGTTCTTC. Translated, this gives CASSLALYNEQFF.